The 25 T cell receptor beta chains below come from one sample, sequenced in a study of blood T cell repertoires in COVID-19. Measured with immunoSEQ multiplex PCR; TCRdb has only the in-frame clones, and not every one. The sample shows some 130,000 clones, 90% of them seen only once. Sequencing was performed on peripheral blood. Source of these receptors: a man aged 45-65 years with active COVID-19.

The chain has TRBV22-1 and TRBJ1-2. TRBV22-1 is classified as a pseudogene. The CDR3 is 18 residues long. The CDR3 region is CPGSAAPSGNLNLYGYTF. The CDR3 DNA sequence: TGTCCTGGGAGCGCAGCCCCTAGCGGGAACCTTAATCTCTATGGCTACACCTTC.

This clone was counted once. The chain is built from TRBV10-2 and TRBJ2-1, with D possibly matching TRBD2 (5 bases). Trimming removed 6 bases from V and 5 bases from J, with 17 bases in between. From germline, CDR1 is WSHSY and CDR2 SAAADI. The CDR3 has 15 residues. CDR3 DNA sequence: TGCGCCAGCAGCCTTACGACCATAGCGAACAATGAGCAGTTCTTC. As protein: CASSLTTIANNEQFF.

V and J are TRBV3-1 (or the pseudogene TRBV3-2) and TRBJ2-4; tentative D call: TRBD2 (5 bases). The CDR3 is 14 amino acids. The germline V and J ends were trimmed by 4 bases and 9 bases, with 16 bases remaining between them. Germline V gene lookup returns CDR1 LGHDT and CDR2 YNNKEL (reference sequence). This CDR3 reads CASSPYGTAGIQYF. CDR3 nucleotides: TGTGCCAGCAGCCCCTATGGAACTGCGGGCATTCAGTACTTC.

The chain uses TRBV24-1 and TRBJ2-2, with 9 nucleotides matching TRBD2. This CDR3 has 18 amino acids. Germline values: CDR1 KGHDR, CDR2 SFDVKD. Trimming removed 4 bases from V and 8 bases from J; junction bases left unmatched: 16. This chain's CDR3 is CATSDPLSGRGERGELFF. The CDR3 coding sequence is TGTGCCACCAGTGACCCTCTTAGCGGGAGAGGGGAAAGAGGGGAGCTGTTTTTT.

The chain carries TRBV3-1 (or the pseudogene TRBV3-2) and TRBJ1-1; D gene unclear. In germline, CDR1 is LGHDT, CDR2 YNNKEL (reference sequence). With 1 base removed from V and 1 base from J, the gap between germline ends came to 7 bases. This CDR3 is 14 amino acids long. For the CDR3, the DNA is TGTGCCAGCAGCCAAGGAGCCGCGAACACTGAAGCTTTCTTT. Protein sequence: CASSQGAANTEAFF.

The chain is built from TRBV19 and TRBJ1-4, with D uncertain. Trimming pared 1 base from V and 1 base from J, leaving 7 bases between. The CDR3 is 15 amino acids. CDR1 and CDR2 (germline): LNHDA, SQIVND (reference sequence). CDR3 sequence reads: CASSIAPRTNEKLFF. In nucleotides, the CDR3 is TGTGCCAGTAGTATAGCTCCGCGAACTAATGAAAAACTGTTTTTT.

This chain connects TRBV7-2 to TRBJ2-1; 12 bases fit TRBD2. Germline assignment: CDR1 SGHTA and CDR2 FQGNSA. The CDR3 is 16 amino acids. With 7 bases clipped from V and 4 bases from J, the junction kept 8 bases outside the gene matches. In DNA, the CDR3 is TGTGCCAGCACGGTGCTAGCGGGGGGGCAGTACAATGAGCAGTTCTTC. Translating gives CASTVLAGGQYNEQFF.

This sequence joins TRBV30 and TRBJ1-6; 9 positions agree with TRBD1. The CDR3 extends over 15 amino acids. Trimming cost V 2 bases and J 9 bases; bases outside gene matches: 8. CDR1 and CDR2 from the germline V gene are GTSNPN and SVGIG (reference sequence). The CDR3 loop reads CAWSLPGQGGSPLHF. CDR3 nucleotides: TGTGCCTGGAGTTTGCCGGGACAGGGAGGTTCACCCCTCCACTTT.

The J gene is TRBJ1-6, the V gene TRBV2, with 8 bases aligning to TRBD1. V was clipped by 4 bases and J by 14 bases; unmatched bases: 7. The CDR3 sequence is 13 residues long. Germline V CDR1 and CDR2: SNHLY, FYNNEI. The CDR3 DNA follows: TGTGCCAGCAGTGGGACAGGGCCAGAGGCCCTCCACTTT. This codes for CASSGTGPEALHF. Full variable domain (rest looked up from reference TRBV2 and TRBJ1-6): EPEVTQTPSHQVTQMGQEVILRCVPISNHLYFYWYRQILGQKVEFLVSFYNNEISEKSEIFDDQFSVERPDGSNFTLKIRSTKLEDSAMYFCASSGTGPEALHFGNGTRLTVT.

This clone showed up just once. The CDR3 spells CASSWGQGADTQYF. For the CDR3, the DNA is TGTGCCAGCAGCTGGGGACAGGGGGCAGATACGCAGTATTTT. J is TRBJ2-3 and V is TRBV5-4, with 11 bases aligning to TRBD1. The V gene's germline CDR1 is SGHNT and CDR2 YYREEE (reference sequence). Unmatched junction bases numbered 1, after V lost 3 bases and J lost 4 bases. This CDR3 is built from 14 residues.

The chain is built from TRBV7-9 and TRBJ2-2; possible D gene TRBD2, 5 bases. V was shortened by 5 bases and J by 10 bases, with 20 bases between the two germline ends. CDR3 length equals 15 residues. CDR1 and CDR2 from the germline V gene are SEHNR and FQNEAQ (reference sequence). CDR3 loop: CASSPSTTLPEELFF. The CDR3 nucleotides read TGTGCCAGCAGCCCTTCGACTACCCTGCCAGAGGAGCTGTTTTTT.

The chain couples TRBV6-5 to TRBJ2-2; 8 nucleotides align to TRBD1. This CDR3 has 14 residues. J lost 4 bases, V lost 5 bases, and 3 bases had no gene match. The germline gives CDR1 MNHEY, CDR2 SVGAGI. CDR3 sequence (DNA): TGTGCCAGCAGTAGGGGACAGGTCACCGGGGAGCTGTTTTTT. Its protein is CASSRGQVTGELFF.

The chain joins TRBV19 to TRBJ2-5; 15 bases fit TRBD2. Germline CDR1 LNHDA, CDR2 SQIVND (reference sequence). After removal of 5 bases from V and 4 bases from J, the junction contained 8 bases not matched to a gene. The CDR3 consists of 17 residues. As DNA, the CDR3 is TGTGCCAGTAGTCCGGGGTTGGGACTAGCGGGAGGAGAGACCCAGTACTTC. Translating gives CASSPGLGLAGGETQYF.

V and J are TRBV19 and TRBJ1-1; D is ambiguous. The germline gives CDR1 LNHDA, CDR2 SQIVND (reference sequence). The ends were cut back, 7 bases at V and 0 bases at J, with 12 bases in the middle. The CDR3 contains 14 residues. The DNA of the CDR3 is TGTGCCAGTACCCCGGGTGTGATGAACACTGAAGCTTTCTTT. It translates to CASTPGVMNTEAFF.

The gene calls are TRBV25-1 and TRBJ2-1; a weak D match, TRBD2 (6 bases). Trimming left V 3 bases short and J 6 bases short, with 15 bases between. CDR3 size: 15 residues. Per germline, CDR1 MGHDK and CDR2 SYGVNS. The CDR3 region has the DNA TGTGCCAGCAGTGAGCCGGACGCGCGGGGCAATGAGCAGTTCTTC. Its translation is CASSEPDARGNEQFF.

This chain joins TRBV5-1 and TRBJ2-5; 14 nucleotides match TRBD2. The germline gives CDR1 SGHRS, CDR2 YFSETQ. The J segment lost 5 bases and the V segment lost 4 bases, leaving 4 bases of the junction unmatched. This CDR3 is 15 amino acids long. Written as DNA, the CDR3 is TGCGCCAGCAGCCCGGGACTAGCGGGGGTGGAGACCCAGTACTTC. It is translated as CASSPGLAGVETQYF.

The V gene is TRBV7-8, the J gene TRBJ2-7; 7 bases fit TRBD1. CDR1 is SGHVS, CDR2 FQNEAQ, per germline. After removal of 8 bases from V and 3 bases from J, the junction contained 7 bases not matched to a gene. The CDR3 length is 13 residues. The CDR3: CASSRDSLYEQYF. Written as DNA, the CDR3 is TGTGCCAGCTCCCGGGACAGCCTCTACGAGCAGTACTTC. Drawing the rest from reference TRBV7-8 and TRBJ2-7, the complete variable domain is GAGVSQSPRYKVAKRGQDVALRCDPISGHVSLFWYQQALGQGPEFLTYFQNEAQLDKSGLPSDRFFAERPEGSVSTLKIQRTQQEDSAVYLCASSRDSLYEQYFGPGTRLTVT.

To note about this clone: One junction end does not reproduce the germline sequence, and a read error may be involved. The chain combines TRBV9 with TRBJ1-1; maybe TRBD1 (6 bases). The CDR3 covers 15 residues. CDR1 and CDR2 from the germline V gene are SGDLS and YYNGEE. CDR3 bases: TGTGCCAGCAGCGTAGAACCGACAGGCACTTGGCCGAAACTCTTT. It specifies CASSVEPTGTWPKLF.

The chain joins TRBV5-6 to TRBJ2-7; D might be TRBD2 (5 bases). The CDR3 is 14 amino acids. The ends were cut back, 0 bases at V and 6 bases at J, with 13 bases in the middle. CDR1 is SGHDT and CDR2 is YYEEEE in the germline V gene. CDR3 coding DNA: TGTGCCAGCAGCTTGGAAGGACGGAGGCCCGAGCAGTACTTC. Translated, it gives CASSLEGRRPEQYF.

The gene calls are TRBV6-2 or TRBV6-3 and TRBJ1-2; no definite D call. The CDR3 extends over 12 amino acids. From germline, CDR1 is MNHEY and CDR2 SVGEGT. The V and J ends lost 5 bases and 0 bases respectively, with 4 bases between them. CDR3 coding DNA: TGTGCCAGCAGTACGGCTAACTATGGCTACACCTTC. This codes for CASSTANYGYTF.

This chain links TRBV2 with TRBJ1-2; unclear D gene. Trimming removed 4 bases from V and 6 bases from J, with 12 bases in between. Germline V gives CDR1 SNHLY, CDR2 FYNNEI. CDR3 length: 13 amino acids. CDR3 bases: TGTGCCAGCAGTGTACAATATCACGATGGCTACACCTTC. Translation gives CASSVQYHDGYTF.

V usage is TRBV25-1 and J usage is TRBJ2-5; D may be TRBD2 (6 bases). Germline-derived CDR1 and CDR2 are MGHDK and SYGVNS. The CDR3 is 13 amino acids. With 3 bases removed from V and 5 bases from J, the gap between germline ends came to 10 bases. The CDR3 sequence: CASSDSREETQYF. CDR3 nucleotides: TGTGCCAGCAGTGATTCCCGGGAGGAGACCCAGTACTTC.

V is TRBV11-2 and J is TRBJ2-5; 12 nucleotides align to TRBD2. Germline-derived CDR1 and CDR2 are SGHAT and FQNNGV. J gave up 5 bases and V 5 bases, and 18 bases lay outside the gene matches. CDR3 size: 19 residues. CDR3 coding DNA: TGTGCCAGCAGCCCCCGAAGGCTAGCGGGGGGGGCCGGTCACGAGACCCAGTACTTC. It encodes CASSPRRLAGGAGHETQYF.

The chain employs TRBV18 and TRBJ2-3, with a weak D call TRBD1 (7 bases). The CDR3 is 19 residues long. Trimming took 2 bases from V and 0 from J, leaving 21 bases between them. Germline CDR1 reads KGHSH; CDR2 reads LQKENI. In nucleotides, the CDR3 is TGTGCCAGCTCACCAAGAGTCAAGACAGGGAGGATTAGCACAGATACGCAGTATTTT. Protein sequence: CASSPRVKTGRISTDTQYF.

The chain recombines TRBV6-5 with TRBJ1-1, with 9 bases that match TRBD1. CDR1 MNHEY and CDR2 SVGAGI come from the germline V gene. The V and J ends lost 6 bases and 1 base, in that order; junction bases with no gene match: 3. The CDR3 covers 14 residues. The CDR3 loop reads CASSPDRGNTEAFF. For the CDR3, the DNA is TGTGCCAGCAGCCCGGACAGGGGGAACACTGAAGCTTTCTTT.